This T cell receptor beta chain was recovered during a study of identical twins. Study outcomes and limitations: Out-of-frame alpha sequences common to twins were enriched for low generation probability. Excess twin sharing in beta out-of-frame sequences was weaker.

Using its own MiXCR run on the 5' RACE reads, TCRdb lists one record per CDR3 protein. The table lists a few hundred thousand distinct CDR3 sequences, 9% to 10% of them singletons, with about 8.1% in the top ten. The CDR3 runs to 18 residues. The germline gives CDR1 SGHAT, CDR2 FQDESV (reference sequence). The V and J ends lost 4 bases and 4 bases, in that order; junction bases with no gene match: 11. This clonotype was detected a few times. The antigen is not known. This TCR was recovered from a woman aged 50 to 60 in good health. What was sequenced was naive T cells sorted from blood. The rearrangement links TRBV11-1 to TRBJ2-5, with 14 bases identical to TRBD2. CDR3 region: CASSSPGLAGDWGETQYF. DNA for the CDR3: TGTGCCAGCAGCTCACCGGGACTAGCGGGAGATTGGGGAGAGACCCAGTACTTC.